These T cell receptor beta chains were read from a single sample in a study of T-cell reconstitution after alpha-beta-depleted transplantation in children. TCRdb redid the calling of the PCR reads with MiXCR, one entry per CDR3 protein. The data hold a few hundred thousand distinct CDR3 sequences, with roughly 7% observed a single time. The sample here was PBMCs, taken before TCRalphabeta/CD19-depleted stem cell transplant. The receptors shown here come from a boy aged 2-9 years with acute lymphoblastic leukemia, due to receive a stem cell transplant. Both conserved end residues are part of each CDR3. A D gene is named only where the DNA matches it firmly. Rows may omit the clone size; those that give it use once, few, many or a size class.

D gene,V gene,clone size,J gene,CDR3 DNA,CDR3 protein
TRBD1,TRBV2,-,TRBJ2-2,TGTGCCAGCAGTGGGGACAGTGTCACCGGGGAGCTGTTTTTT,CASSGDSVTGELFF
-,TRBV28,many,TRBJ1-4,TGTGCCAGCAGTTTCGGGAGAACTGAAAAACTGTTTTTT,CASSFGRTEKLFF
-,TRBV7-8,many,TRBJ2-7,TGTGCCAGCAGCTTAGTAAAGGGCGAGCAGTACTTC,CASSLVKGEQYF
-,TRBV11-2,many,TRBJ2-5,TGTGCCAGCAGCTCCACCAACCATTGGGGGACCCAGTACTTC,CASSSTNHWGTQYF
TRBD2,TRBV5-5,once,TRBJ2-1,TGTGCCAGCAGCTTGGTACTAGCGGGTTGGGATGAGCAGTTCTTC,CASSLVLAGWDEQFF
TRBD2,TRBV3-1,-,TRBJ2-1,TGTGCCACCTCCCAAGGCCCTAGCGGGAGGAAGTGGCAGTTCTTC,CATSQGPSGRKWQFF
-,TRBV7-2,-,TRBJ2-6,TGTGCCAGCAGCTTGGGTAGGCTCTCTGGGGCCAACGTCCTGACTTTC,CASSLGRLSGANVLTF
TRBD2,TRBV20-1,many,TRBJ2-1,TGCAGTGCTAGAGAACAGCCTAGCGGCAATGAGCAGTTCTTC,CSAREQPSGNEQFF
TRBD1,TRBV7-2,many,TRBJ2-7,TGTGCCAGCAGCCCCCCGACAGGGACGTACTACGAGCAGTACTTC,CASSPPTGTYYEQYF
-,TRBV12-3/TRBV12-4,many,TRBJ2-2,TGTGCCAGCAGTTCTCTAGGCACCGGGGAGCTGTTTTTT,CASSSLGTGELFF
TRBD1,TRBV28,few,TRBJ2-3,TGTGCCAGCAGCCAACGCGGGACAGGGGCAAATACGCAGTATTTT,CASSQRGTGANTQYF
-,TRBV20-1,many,TRBJ2-5,TGCAGTGCTAGTCCAGGGCTGTGGGAGACCCAGTACTTC,CSASPGLWETQYF
-,TRBV28,few,TRBJ1-1,TGTGCCAGCACCTCGACAGCTAACACTGAAGCTTTCTTT,CASTSTANTEAFF
-,TRBV7-2,-,TRBJ2-5,TGTGCCAGCAGCGCTTCAGTCACAAAAGAGACCCAGTACTTC,CASSASVTKETQYF
-,TRBV2,many,TRBJ2-1,TGTGCCAGCAGCCCACCGGGGCTAGCAGACAATGAGCAGTTCTTC,CASSPPGLADNEQFF
-,TRBV7-9,many,TRBJ2-7,TGTGCCAGCAGCTCGGGTCGGACTTACGAGCAGTACTTC,CASSSGRTYEQYF
-,TRBV2,-,TRBJ1-4,TGTGCCAGCAAGGAGGGGGGGGCAACTAATGAAAAACTGTTTTTT,CASKEGGATNEKLFF
-,TRBV28,many,TRBJ2-4,TGTGCCAGCAGTCCCGGACCGTTTGCCAAAAACATTCAGTACTTC,CASSPGPFAKNIQYF
TRBD1,TRBV2,-,TRBJ1-4,TGTGCCAGCAGCCGGACAGGGTTTCCTAGCGGTGGAGAAAAACTGTTTTTT,CASSRTGFPSGGEKLFF
TRBD2,TRBV27,few,TRBJ2-3,TGTGCCAGCAGTGGACTAGGGGCGGATACGCAGTATTTT,CASSGLGADTQYF
TRBD1,TRBV6-2/TRBV6-3,few,TRBJ2-7,TGTGCCAGCAGTTACCACCGGGACAGGTGGGCCTACGAGCAGTACTTC,CASSYHRDRWAYEQYF
TRBD1,TRBV3-1,-,TRBJ2-7,TGTGCCAGCAGCCTACACACGGCGGACAGGGGGTACGAGCAGTACTTC,CASSLHTADRGYEQYF
-,TRBV4-2,many,TRBJ2-1,TGTGCCAGCAGCCAAGCTGCAGCGTCCGACAGCTCCTACAATGAGCAGTTCTTC,CASSQAAASDSSYNEQFF
-,TRBV7-2,many,TRBJ1-1,TGTGCCAGCAGCTCGTCCCGTGTATTGAGGACTGAAGCTTTCTTT,CASSSSRVLRTEAFF
-,TRBV7-3,few,TRBJ1-1,TGTGCCAGCAGCTTAGACGAGGGACTGAACACTGAAGCTTTCTTT,CASSLDEGLNTEAFF
-,TRBV29-1,many,TRBJ2-2,TGCAGCGTTGTGAAGGGGCCCCCGGGCACCGGGGAGCTGTTTTTT,CSVVKGPPGTGELFF
-,TRBV7-8,-,TRBJ2-7,TGTGCCAGCAGCTTAGAATCTGCACTCTACGAGCAGTACTTC,CASSLESALYEQYF
-,TRBV7-8,many,TRBJ2-3,TGTGCCAGCAGCTGGAGCGGACGCACAGATACGCAGTATTTT,CASSWSGRTDTQYF
-,TRBV6-2/TRBV6-3,few,TRBJ2-7,TGTGCCAGCAGTTACTCCAAGACAGGAAACTCCTACGAGCAGTACTTC,CASSYSKTGNSYEQYF
-,TRBV7-9,-,TRBJ1-6,TGTGCCAGCAGTTCCCTCGGAGTCCAGTATAATTCACCCCTCCACTTT,CASSSLGVQYNSPLHF
TRBD2,TRBV7-2,many,TRBJ2-7,TGTGCCAGCAGCCCACATCTAGCGGGCACTTCCTACGAGCAGTACTTC,CASSPHLAGTSYEQYF
TRBD1,TRBV28,many,TRBJ2-7,TGTGCCAGCAGTCCACAGGGGTCTTTGAGTTACGAGCAGTACTTC,CASSPQGSLSYEQYF
-,TRBV12-3/TRBV12-4,many,TRBJ1-6,TGTGCCAGCAGTTTCGGACAGAGGAATTCACCCCTCCACTTT,CASSFGQRNSPLHF
-,TRBV30,-,TRBJ2-2,TGTGCCTGGAGAATAAGCGTGGGCACCGGGGAGCTGTTTTTT,CAWRISVGTGELFF
TRBD2,TRBV28,many,TRBJ2-7,TGTGCCAGCAGTCGAACCCTCTGGACTAGCGGGAGGGCGGACGAGCAGTACTTC,CASSRTLWTSGRADEQYF
-,TRBV12-3/TRBV12-4,many,TRBJ2-5,TGTGCCAGCACCCTCAGGGGGACCCAGTACTTC,CASTLRGTQYF
TRBD1,TRBV18,few,TRBJ2-3,TGTGCCAGCTCACGGGGACAGGATATTGCAGATACGCAGTATTTT,CASSRGQDIADTQYF
TRBD1,TRBV6-5,-,TRBJ1-1,TGTGCCAGCATACTCACTCGGGACAGGGTAAACACTGAAGCTTTCTTT,CASILTRDRVNTEAFF
-,TRBV5-1,many,TRBJ2-7,TGCGCCAGCACTTCCCAGGCTACTACCCCGGGCGAGCAGTACTTC,CASTSQATTPGEQYF
-,TRBV18,-,TRBJ1-5,TGTGCCAGCTCACTACAGAGAGATCAGCCCCAGCATTTT,CASSLQRDQPQHF
-,TRBV14,few,TRBJ1-6,TGTGCCAGCAGCCCTTTCTCTAATTCACCCCTCCACTTT,CASSPFSNSPLHF
TRBD2,TRBV20-1,many,TRBJ2-1,TGCAGTGCTAGCCCGGGAGGCCACCTTATGCAGTTCTTC,CSASPGGHLMQFF
-,TRBV27,many,TRBJ2-7,TGTGCCAGCAGTTTAAGGCGGGACCCACCCTCCTACGAGCAGTACTTC,CASSLRRDPPSYEQYF
-,TRBV6-2/TRBV6-3,many,TRBJ2-7,TGTGCCAGCAGCCAGCTAACAAACGAGCAGTACTTC,CASSQLTNEQYF
TRBD2,TRBV29-1,many,TRBJ2-3,TGCAGCGTTGGTCTTCGGGGGGCAGATACGCAGTATTTT,CSVGLRGADTQYF
-,TRBV12-3/TRBV12-4,many,TRBJ1-6,TGTGCCAGCAGTTTAACCTGGGGCCCACCCCTCCACTTT,CASSLTWGPPLHF
-,TRBV6-1,-,TRBJ1-1,TGTGCCAGCAGTGGATCTGGGGAGTTTCACATGAACACTGAAGCTTTCTTT,CASSGSGEFHMNTEAFF
-,TRBV20-1,few,TRBJ1-4,TGCAGTGCTAGAGCAGCGTCCGCCGAGAATAATGAAAAACTGTTTTTT,CSARAASAENNEKLFF
-,TRBV7-3,-,TRBJ2-3,TGTGCCAGCAGCTTGGGGGTCGCGGGGAGAGCCCCAGATACGCAGTATTTT,CASSLGVAGRAPDTQYF
-,TRBV24-1,many,TRBJ2-3,TGTGCCACCAGTGACCCTAGCACAGATACGCAGTATTTT,CATSDPSTDTQYF
-,TRBV15,few,TRBJ2-7,TGTGCCACCAGCCCTTCTCCCCTCGAGGGCTACGAGCAGTACTTC,CATSPSPLEGYEQYF
-,TRBV28,many,TRBJ2-7,TGTGCCAGCAGTTTAGCCGGACAGAATACCTACGAGCAGTACTTC,CASSLAGQNTYEQYF
-,TRBV5-1,many,TRBJ2-3,TGCGCCAGCGGGACGGGGGCCGTCGCCGCAGATACGCAGTATTTT,CASGTGAVAADTQYF